This T cell receptor beta chain was sequenced in a study of T cell responses to AZD1222 COVID-19 vaccine. About this clone itself: Its antigen is not known.

V lost 3 bases, J lost 5 bases, and 9 bases lay in between. The CDR3 is made up of 13 amino acids. CDR1 MNHNS and CDR2 SASEGT come from the germline V gene. General observations from the study: Following two doses of AZD1222, Spike-specific TCR breadth and depth rose.

TCRdb's copy holds only in-frame clones and misses some; the assay was immunoSEQ multiplex PCR. The sample lists 100,000 to 150,000 clones, around nine tenths occurring once. This clonotype was sampled from an adult who received the AZD1222 COVID-19 vaccine. The rearrangement links TRBV6-1 to TRBJ2-3; tentatively, D is TRBD2 (5 bases). Here the sequenced sample was peripheral blood, taken 28 days after the second AZD1222 dose. CDR3 bases: TGTGCCAGCAGTGAGGGAGCTGTAGATACGCAGTATTTT. Translated, it gives CASSEGAVDTQYF.